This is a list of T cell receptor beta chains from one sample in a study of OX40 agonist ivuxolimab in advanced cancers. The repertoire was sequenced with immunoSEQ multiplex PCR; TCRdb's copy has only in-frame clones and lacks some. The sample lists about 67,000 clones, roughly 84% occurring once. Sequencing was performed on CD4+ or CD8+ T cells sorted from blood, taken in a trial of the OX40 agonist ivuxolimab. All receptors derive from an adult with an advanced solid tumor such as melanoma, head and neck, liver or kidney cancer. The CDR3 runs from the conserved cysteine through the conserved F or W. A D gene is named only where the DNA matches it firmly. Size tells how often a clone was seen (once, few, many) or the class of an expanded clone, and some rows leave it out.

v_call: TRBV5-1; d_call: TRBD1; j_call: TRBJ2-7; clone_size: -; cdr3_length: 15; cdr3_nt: TGCGCCAGCAGCTCTACACCACGACAGGGCTACGAGCAGTACTTC; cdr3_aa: CASSSTPRQGYEQYF
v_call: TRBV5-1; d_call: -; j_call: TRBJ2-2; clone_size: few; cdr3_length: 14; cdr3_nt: TGCGCCAGCAGCCCTACGCAAGTCACCGGGGAGCTGTTTTTT; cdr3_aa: CASSPTQVTGELFF
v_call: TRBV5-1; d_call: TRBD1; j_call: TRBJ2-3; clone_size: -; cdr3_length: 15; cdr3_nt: TGCGCCAGCAGCCTGGGACAGGGGAAGGGAGATACGCAGTATTTT; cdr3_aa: CASSLGQGKGDTQYF
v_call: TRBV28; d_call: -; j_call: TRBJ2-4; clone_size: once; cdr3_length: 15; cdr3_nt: TGTGCCAGCAGCCGGGGCGGGGTAGCCAAAAACATTCAGTACTTC; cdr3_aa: CASSRGGVAKNIQYF
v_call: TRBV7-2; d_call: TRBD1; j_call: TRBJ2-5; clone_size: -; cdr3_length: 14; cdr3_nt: TGTGCCAGCAACCCCGACAGGGGCCAAGAGACCCAGTACTTC; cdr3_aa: CASNPDRGQETQYF
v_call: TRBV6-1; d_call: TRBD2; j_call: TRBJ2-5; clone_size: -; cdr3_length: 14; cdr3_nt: TGTGCCAGCAGTTTTAGCGGGGGACAAGAGACCCAGTACTTC; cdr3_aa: CASSFSGGQETQYF
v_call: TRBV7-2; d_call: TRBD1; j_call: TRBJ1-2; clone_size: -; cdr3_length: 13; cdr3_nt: TGTGCCAGCAGCTCCGGGACAGGGGATGGCTACACCTTC; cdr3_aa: CASSSGTGDGYTF
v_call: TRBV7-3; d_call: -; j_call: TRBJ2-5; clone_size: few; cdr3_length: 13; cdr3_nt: TGTGCCAGCAGTTACGGACAGCAAGAGACCCAGTACTTC; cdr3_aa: CASSYGQQETQYF
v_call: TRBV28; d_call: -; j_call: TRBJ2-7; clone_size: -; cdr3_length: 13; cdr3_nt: TGTGCCAGTTACACCAACGGGCCCTACGAGCAGTACTTC; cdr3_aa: CASYTNGPYEQYF
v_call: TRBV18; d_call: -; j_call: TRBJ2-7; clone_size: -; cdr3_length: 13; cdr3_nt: TGTGCCAGCTCGACAGACGGGCCCTACGAGCAGTACTTC; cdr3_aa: CASSTDGPYEQYF
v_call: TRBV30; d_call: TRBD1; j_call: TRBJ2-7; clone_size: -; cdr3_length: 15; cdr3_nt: TGTGCCTGGACCCACAAGGGACAGGGTGACGACGAGCAGTACTTC; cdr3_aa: CAWTHKGQGDDEQYF
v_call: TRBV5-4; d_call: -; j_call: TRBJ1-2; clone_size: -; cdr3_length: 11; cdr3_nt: TGTGCCAGCAGCTTGGGGTATGGCTACACCTTC; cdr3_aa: CASSLGYGYTF
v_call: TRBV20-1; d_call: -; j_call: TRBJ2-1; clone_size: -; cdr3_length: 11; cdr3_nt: TGCAGTGCGCCGTGGGTCGGTGAGCAGTTCTTC; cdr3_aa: CSAPWVGEQFF
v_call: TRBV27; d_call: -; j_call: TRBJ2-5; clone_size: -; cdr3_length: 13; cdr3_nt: TGTGCCAGCAGTTTAAAGGGGGAGGAGACCCAGTACTTC; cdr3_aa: CASSLKGEETQYF
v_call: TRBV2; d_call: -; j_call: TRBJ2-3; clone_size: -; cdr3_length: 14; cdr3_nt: TGTGCCAGCAGTGAGCAGGGACCCACAGATACGCAGTATTTT; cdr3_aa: CASSEQGPTDTQYF
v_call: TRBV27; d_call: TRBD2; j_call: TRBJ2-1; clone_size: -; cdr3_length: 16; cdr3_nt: TGTGCCAGCAGTTTGGGCGGGACTAGTCTCTACAATGAGCAGTTCTTC; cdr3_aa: CASSLGGTSLYNEQFF
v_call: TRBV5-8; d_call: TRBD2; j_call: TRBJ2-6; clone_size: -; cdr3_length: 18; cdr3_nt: TGTGCCAGCAGCCCCGGGAGGGTTTTACAAGGTGGGGCCAACGTCCTGACTTTC; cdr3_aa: CASSPGRVLQGGANVLTF
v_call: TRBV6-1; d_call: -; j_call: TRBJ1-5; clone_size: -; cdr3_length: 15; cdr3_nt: TGTGCCAGCAGGACCGCAGGGTTAAGCAATCAGCCCCAGCATTTT; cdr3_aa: CASRTAGLSNQPQHF
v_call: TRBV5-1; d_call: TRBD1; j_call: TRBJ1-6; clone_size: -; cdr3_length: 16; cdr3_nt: TGCGCCAGCAGCTATCGACAGGGATTCTATAATTCACCCCTCCACTTT; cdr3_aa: CASSYRQGFYNSPLHF
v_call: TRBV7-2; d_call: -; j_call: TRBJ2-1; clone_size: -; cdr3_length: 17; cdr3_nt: TGTGCCAGCAGCTTAGCGCTCATTATGAGCTCCTACAATGAGCAGTTCTTC; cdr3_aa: CASSLALIMSSYNEQFF
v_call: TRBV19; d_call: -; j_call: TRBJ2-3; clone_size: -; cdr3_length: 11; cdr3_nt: TGTGCCAGTAGGGCCACAGATACGCAGTATTTT; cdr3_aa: CASRATDTQYF
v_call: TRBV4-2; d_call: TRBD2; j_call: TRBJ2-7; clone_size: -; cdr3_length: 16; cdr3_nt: TGTGCCAGCAGCCCCCCAGGTAGCGGGGGGGCAGGCGAGCAGTACTTC; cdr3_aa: CASSPPGSGGAGEQYF
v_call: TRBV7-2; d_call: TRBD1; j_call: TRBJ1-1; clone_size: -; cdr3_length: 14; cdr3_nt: TGTGCCAGTAAACCGGGACAGCTGAACACTGAAGCTTTCTTT; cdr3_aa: CASKPGQLNTEAFF
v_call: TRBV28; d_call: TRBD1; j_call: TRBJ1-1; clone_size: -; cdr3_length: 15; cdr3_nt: TGTGCCAGCAGCTCGCCGGGACAGGGGGGTGTTGAAGCTTTCTTT; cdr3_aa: CASSSPGQGGVEAFF
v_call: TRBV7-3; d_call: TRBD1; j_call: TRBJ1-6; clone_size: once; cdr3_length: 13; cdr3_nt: TGTGCCAGCAGCGAACAGGGGGACTCACCCCTCCACTTT; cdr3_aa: CASSEQGDSPLHF
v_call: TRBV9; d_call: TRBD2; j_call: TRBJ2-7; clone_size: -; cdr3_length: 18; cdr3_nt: TGTGCCAGCAGCGTAGCACCCAGCGGGAGGGCCGGAAGCTACGAGCAGTACTTC; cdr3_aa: CASSVAPSGRAGSYEQYF
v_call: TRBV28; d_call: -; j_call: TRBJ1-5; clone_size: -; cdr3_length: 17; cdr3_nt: TGTGCCAGCAGTAACCCCTTAGAGAACTATAGCAATCAGCCCCAGCATTTT; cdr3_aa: CASSNPLENYSNQPQHF
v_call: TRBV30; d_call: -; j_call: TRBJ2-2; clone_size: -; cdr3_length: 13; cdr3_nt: TGTGCCTGGAGTGTACTGAACACCGGGGAGCTGTTTTTT; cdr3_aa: CAWSVLNTGELFF
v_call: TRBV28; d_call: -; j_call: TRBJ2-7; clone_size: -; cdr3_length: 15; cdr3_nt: TGTGCCAGCAGTTCGACTGGAGGGGCTTACTACGAGCAGTACTTC; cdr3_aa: CASSSTGGAYYEQYF
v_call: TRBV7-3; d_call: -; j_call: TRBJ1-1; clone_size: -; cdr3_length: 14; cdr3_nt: TGTGCCAGCAGCTTACGTGGGACCGGGGGGAAAGCTTTCTTT; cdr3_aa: CASSLRGTGGKAFF
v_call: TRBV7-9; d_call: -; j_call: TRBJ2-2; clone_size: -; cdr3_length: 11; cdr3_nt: TGTGCCAGCAGCCCTAGCATGGAGCTGTTTTTT; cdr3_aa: CASSPSMELFF
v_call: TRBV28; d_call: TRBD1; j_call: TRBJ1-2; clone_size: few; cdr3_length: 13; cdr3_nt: TGTGCCAGCAGTGAGGAGACAGGGCTTGGCTACACCTTC; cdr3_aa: CASSEETGLGYTF
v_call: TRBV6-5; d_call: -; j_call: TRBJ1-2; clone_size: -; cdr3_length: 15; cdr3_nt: TGTGCCAGCAGTTACTCGGCGGGGGGCCAATATGGCTACACCTTC; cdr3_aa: CASSYSAGGQYGYTF
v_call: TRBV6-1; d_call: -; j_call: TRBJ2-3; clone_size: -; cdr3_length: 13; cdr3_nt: TGTGCCAGCTCGGGATGGCTAGGGGATACGCAGTATTTT; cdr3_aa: CASSGWLGDTQYF
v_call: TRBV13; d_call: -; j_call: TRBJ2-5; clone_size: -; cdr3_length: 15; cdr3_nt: TGTGCCAGCAGCCTTCAAAGGGGGGGGTTTGAGACCCAGTACTTC; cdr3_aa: CASSLQRGGFETQYF
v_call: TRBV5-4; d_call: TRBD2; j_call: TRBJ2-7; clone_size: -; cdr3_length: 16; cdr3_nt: TGTGCCAGCAGCCCTAGACTAGCTCCACCACCTACGGTGCAGTACTTC; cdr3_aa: CASSPRLAPPPTVQYF
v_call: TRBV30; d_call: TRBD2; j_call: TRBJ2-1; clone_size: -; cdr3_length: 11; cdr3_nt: TGTGCCTGGAGTGGGTCGGGGGGGCAGTTCTTC; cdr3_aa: CAWSGSGGQFF
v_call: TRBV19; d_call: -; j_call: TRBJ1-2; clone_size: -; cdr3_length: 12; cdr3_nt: TGTGCCAGTAGTTCCCTCCTCAATGGCTACACCTTC; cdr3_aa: CASSSLLNGYTF
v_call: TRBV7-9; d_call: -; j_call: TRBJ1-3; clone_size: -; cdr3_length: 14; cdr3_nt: TGTGCCAGCAGCGAGACATCCTCTGGAAACACCATATATTTT; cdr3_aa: CASSETSSGNTIYF
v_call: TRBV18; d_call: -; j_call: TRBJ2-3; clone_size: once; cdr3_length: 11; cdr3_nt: TGTGCCAGCTCAAGTACAGATACGCAGTATTTT; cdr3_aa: CASSSTDTQYF
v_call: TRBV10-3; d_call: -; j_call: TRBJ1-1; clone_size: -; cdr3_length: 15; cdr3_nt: TGTGCCATCAGTGAGGGCAGGGGCCCCGCGACTGAAGCTTTCTTT; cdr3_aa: CAISEGRGPATEAFF
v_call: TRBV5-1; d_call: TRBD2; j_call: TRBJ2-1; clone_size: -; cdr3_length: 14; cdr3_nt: TGCGCCAGCAGCTTGAAGCGGGAGAACAATGAGCAGTTCTTC; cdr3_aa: CASSLKRENNEQFF
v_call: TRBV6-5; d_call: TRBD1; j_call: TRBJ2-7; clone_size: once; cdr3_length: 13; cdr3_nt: TGTGCCAGCAGTTACTTAGGGACAGGAGAGCAGTACTTC; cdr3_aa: CASSYLGTGEQYF
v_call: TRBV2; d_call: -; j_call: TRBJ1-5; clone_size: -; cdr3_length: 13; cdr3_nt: TGTGCCAGCAGTGAAGGGGGCGAGCAGCCCCAGCATTTT; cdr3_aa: CASSEGGEQPQHF
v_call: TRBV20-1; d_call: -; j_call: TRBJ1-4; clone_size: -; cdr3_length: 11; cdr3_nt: TGCAGTGCTGGGGGTAATGAAAAACTGTTTTTT; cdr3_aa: CSAGGNEKLFF
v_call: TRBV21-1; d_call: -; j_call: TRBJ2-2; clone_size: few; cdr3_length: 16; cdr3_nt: TGTGCCAGCAGCAAACGGAAAAGAGGGATCACCGGGGAGCTGTTTTTT; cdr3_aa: CASSKRKRGITGELFF
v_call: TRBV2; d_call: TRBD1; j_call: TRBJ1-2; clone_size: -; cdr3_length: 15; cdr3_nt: TGTGCCAGCACTGGGACAGGGGTCGCCCCTGACGGCTACACCTTC; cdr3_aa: CASTGTGVAPDGYTF
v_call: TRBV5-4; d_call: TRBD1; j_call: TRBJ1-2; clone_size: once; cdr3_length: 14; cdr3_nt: TGTGCCAGCAGCCCAGACAGGGGGCGGAGTGGCTACACCTTC; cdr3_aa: CASSPDRGRSGYTF
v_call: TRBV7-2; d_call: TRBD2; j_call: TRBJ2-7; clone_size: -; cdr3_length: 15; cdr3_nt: TGTGCCAGCAGCTTAGTGGTAGCGGGAGGTTACGAGCAGTACTTC; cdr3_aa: CASSLVVAGGYEQYF
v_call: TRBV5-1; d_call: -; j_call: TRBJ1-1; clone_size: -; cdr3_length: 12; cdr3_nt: TGCGCCAGCGGGGGAGGGAACACTGAAGCTTTCTTT; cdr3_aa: CASGGGNTEAFF